A selection of T cell receptor beta chains follows, all from one sample in a study of T cell repertoires in ileal Crohn's disease. Sequencing was performed with immunoSEQ multiplex PCR; in TCRdb, only in-frame clones are kept and a portion is missing. The sample shows about 3,600 clones, 65% to 80% of them seen only once. Input material: ileal tissue. The receptors were gathered from an adult with Crohn's disease. Both conserved end residues are part of each CDR3. The D gene is left open where the match is weak. The listing skips clone size in some rows; elsewhere it reads once, few, many or a size class.

J: TRBJ1-2; D: .; V: TRBV19; size: .; DNA: TGTGCCAGTAGTATCCTATCGGGTGGCTACACCTTC; CDR3: CASSILSGGYTF
J: TRBJ2-2; D: .; V: TRBV11-3; size: .; DNA: TGTGCCAGCAGCTTGGACAGATCGGGCGGGGAGCTGTTTTTT; CDR3: CASSLDRSGGELFF
J: TRBJ1-2; D: TRBD1; V: TRBV5-4; size: .; DNA: TGTGCCAGCAGCTTATCTAAAGGGACAGACTATGGCTACACCTTC; CDR3: CASSLSKGTDYGYTF
J: TRBJ1-2; D: TRBD1; V: TRBV10-3; size: .; DNA: TGTGCCACCCGTGAGGGGACAGGTGGAGCTAACTATGGCTACACCTTC; CDR3: CATREGTGGANYGYTF
J: TRBJ1-4; D: TRBD1; V: TRBV5-1; size: few; DNA: TGCGCCAGCAGCTCGAGAGGACAGGTAGATGAAAAACTGTTTTTT; CDR3: CASSSRGQVDEKLFF
J: TRBJ2-5; D: .; V: TRBV2; size: .; DNA: TGTGCCAGCAGTGAGGGGCGAGAGACCCAGTACTTC; CDR3: CASSEGRETQYF
J: TRBJ1-4; D: .; V: TRBV7-2; size: few; DNA: TGTGCCAGCAGCTCGGAATCGGGGGAAAAACTGTTTTTT; CDR3: CASSSESGEKLFF
J: TRBJ1-2; D: .; V: TRBV29-1; size: once; DNA: TGCAGCGTGCCTGACAGGTCGGCTAACTATGGCTACACCTTC; CDR3: CSVPDRSANYGYTF
J: TRBJ2-1; D: TRBD1; V: TRBV5-6; size: .; DNA: TGTGCCAGCAGCCCGCGACAGGGTTCAACCTACAATGAGCAGTTCTTC; CDR3: CASSPRQGSTYNEQFF
J: TRBJ1-2; D: .; V: TRBV5-6; size: few; DNA: TGTGCCAGCAGCTTGGCCGAAGACAGGGGCTACACCTTC; CDR3: CASSLAEDRGYTF
J: TRBJ2-1; D: TRBD2; V: TRBV7-6; size: few; DNA: TGTGCCAGCAGCTCCCCGACTAGCGGGAGGCCTACCTACAATGAGCAGTTCTTC; CDR3: CASSSPTSGRPTYNEQFF
J: TRBJ2-1; D: .; V: TRBV5-4; size: once; DNA: TGTGCCAGCAGCCCGACTGGGAGCTCCTACAATGAGCAGTTCTTC; CDR3: CASSPTGSSYNEQFF
J: TRBJ1-1; D: .; V: TRBV7-2; size: .; DNA: TGTGCCAGCAGCTTAAACGTGGGCAGGCTTATGAACACTGAAGCTTTCTTT; CDR3: CASSLNVGRLMNTEAFF
J: TRBJ1-5; D: TRBD1; V: TRBV11-1; size: .; DNA: TGTGCCAGCAGCGCGGACAGGGCTAAGCCCCAGCATTTT; CDR3: CASSADRAKPQHF
J: TRBJ1-2; D: .; V: TRBV5-6; size: few; DNA: TGTGCCAGCAGCTTGCCCGGGTATGGCTACACCTTC; CDR3: CASSLPGYGYTF
J: TRBJ2-4; D: .; V: TRBV27; size: .; DNA: TGTGCCAGCAGTGCCCAAGGACGGGGGAACATTCAGTACTTC; CDR3: CASSAQGRGNIQYF
J: TRBJ2-3; D: .; V: TRBV2; size: few; DNA: TGTGCCAGCAGTGAACCCTTCCCTAGCACAGATACGCAGTATTTT; CDR3: CASSEPFPSTDTQYF
J: TRBJ1-1; D: .; V: TRBV5-6; size: few; DNA: TGTGCCAGCAGCCTGAGTACCAGGCGTAGATGGGACACTGAAGCTTTCTTT; CDR3: CASSLSTRRRWDTEAFF
J: TRBJ2-5; D: .; V: TRBV2; size: .; DNA: TGTGCCAGCAGTGAACCTGGGGGCCCCCAAGAGACCCAGTACTTC; CDR3: CASSEPGGPQETQYF
J: TRBJ2-3; D: TRBD1; V: TRBV6-1; size: .; DNA: TGTGCCAGCAATAGCAGGGGGAACACAGATACGCAGTATTTT; CDR3: CASNSRGNTDTQYF
J: TRBJ2-1; D: TRBD2; V: TRBV5-4; size: .; DNA: TGTGCCAGCAGCTTGATCAGCGGGGGGGCGGGTGAGCAGTTCTTC; CDR3: CASSLISGGAGEQFF
J: TRBJ1-5; D: .; V: TRBV15; size: .; DNA: TGTGCCACCAGCAGAGACTCCAGCAATCAGCCCCAGCATTTT; CDR3: CATSRDSSNQPQHF
J: TRBJ2-3; D: .; V: TRBV27; size: .; DNA: TGTGCCAGCAGTTTTCGAGGAGATACGCAGTATTTT; CDR3: CASSFRGDTQYF
J: TRBJ2-7; D: .; V: TRBV11-2; size: .; DNA: TGTGCCAGCAGCTTAGATCTTTACGAGCAGTACTTC; CDR3: CASSLDLYEQYF
J: TRBJ2-1; D: .; V: TRBV5-1; size: .; DNA: TGTGCCAGCAGCTTGGCGTCGTTTCGTGAGCAGTTCTTC; CDR3: CASSLASFREQFF
J: TRBJ2-3; D: TRBD2; V: TRBV9; size: .; DNA: TGTGCCAGCAGCGAGAGCGGGGCGTACACAGATACGCAGTATTTT; CDR3: CASSESGAYTDTQYF
J: TRBJ2-5; D: .; V: TRBV5-3; size: .; DNA: TGTGCCAGAAGCTTGGCGGCAGGGGAAGAGACCCAGTACTTC; CDR3: CARSLAAGEETQYF
J: TRBJ1-1; D: TRBD1; V: TRBV6-1; size: .; DNA: TGTGCCAGCAGAACAAGGGACAGGGAGAACACTGAAGCTTTCTTT; CDR3: CASRTRDRENTEAFF
J: TRBJ1-4; D: TRBD1; V: TRBV27; size: .; DNA: TGTGCCAGCAGTCCCACTTCACAGGGGGCAGAGGAAAAACTGTTTTTT; CDR3: CASSPTSQGAEEKLFF
J: TRBJ1-1; D: TRBD1; V: TRBV7-3; size: .; DNA: TGTGCCAGCAGCCTCAGACAGGGAGTCGCTGAAGCTTTCTTT; CDR3: CASSLRQGVAEAFF
J: TRBJ1-5; D: .; V: TRBV28; size: .; DNA: TGTGCCAGCAGTCCGCCGGACAGATATCAGCCCCAGCATTTT; CDR3: CASSPPDRYQPQHF
J: TRBJ2-1; D: .; V: TRBV7-9; size: .; DNA: TGTGCCAGCAGCTTATCCAGGGGCTACAGATCCTACAATGAGCAGTTCTTC; CDR3: CASSLSRGYRSYNEQFF
J: TRBJ1-2; D: .; V: TRBV5-1; size: .; DNA: TGCGCCAGCAGTCCTGCTGTGGGGGAGGCGTATGGCTACACCTTC; CDR3: CASSPAVGEAYGYTF
J: TRBJ2-3; D: TRBD2; V: TRBV19; size: .; DNA: TGTGCCAGTGGGGGGGAGACAGATACGCAGTATTTT; CDR3: CASGGETDTQYF
J: TRBJ1-1; D: .; V: TRBV7-2; size: .; DNA: TGTGCCAGCAGCAGTAGAGCTACGGACAGTTACACTGAAGCTTTCTTT; CDR3: CASSSRATDSYTEAFF
J: TRBJ1-2; D: TRBD1; V: TRBV4-1; size: .; DNA: TGCGCCAGCAGCCCTGGGACAGGCGCCGATCCGAATGGCTATACCTTC; CDR3: CASSPGTGADPNGYTF
J: TRBJ1-2; D: TRBD1; V: TRBV7-2; size: once; DNA: TGTGCCAGCAGCCCAGAGACAGGGCCCTATGGCTACACCTTC; CDR3: CASSPETGPYGYTF
J: TRBJ2-6; D: TRBD1; V: TRBV18; size: .; DNA: TGTGCCAGCTCACTCACGACAGGGAGTTACTCTGGGGCCAACGTCCTGACTTTC; CDR3: CASSLTTGSYSGANVLTF
J: TRBJ1-1; D: .; V: TRBV6-1; size: few; DNA: TGTGCCAGCAGGCTCTCTAACGCTGAAGCTTTCTTT; CDR3: CASRLSNAEAFF
J: TRBJ2-5; D: TRBD1; V: TRBV5-1; size: few; DNA: TGTGCCAGCAGCTCGACAGGGGGCGCAGAGACCCAGTACTTC; CDR3: CASSSTGGAETQYF
J: TRBJ2-2; D: .; V: TRBV15; size: .; DNA: TGTGCCACCGCGACTGTTTATGGGGAGCTGTTTTTT; CDR3: CATATVYGELFF
J: TRBJ2-5; D: .; V: TRBV19; size: .; DNA: TGTGCCAGTAGTAGGATGGGGGCGAAAGAGACCCAGTACTTC; CDR3: CASSRMGAKETQYF
J: TRBJ1-5; D: .; V: TRBV4-3; size: few; DNA: TGCGCCAGCAGCCAGTACTCCCAGGGAGGGCAGCCCCAGCATTTT; CDR3: CASSQYSQGGQPQHF
J: TRBJ2-3; D: TRBD2; V: TRBV6-5; size: .; DNA: TGTGCCAGCAGTTACTCGGCGGGAGGGGCAGATACGCAGTATTTT; CDR3: CASSYSAGGADTQYF
J: TRBJ1-2; D: .; V: TRBV6-1; size: once; DNA: TGTGCCAGCAGTGAGTGGGGGGGCAGTGGATATGGCTACACCTTC; CDR3: CASSEWGGSGYGYTF
J: TRBJ2-3; D: .; V: TRBV5-1; size: .; DNA: TGTGCCAGCAACACGGAGGGTGCAGATACGCAGTATTTT; CDR3: CASNTEGADTQYF
J: TRBJ2-5; D: .; V: TRBV19; size: .; DNA: TGTGCCAGTAGTGTCGCAGCGTACCAAGAGACCCAGTACTTC; CDR3: CASSVAAYQETQYF
J: TRBJ2-2; D: TRBD2; V: TRBV6-5; size: .; DNA: TGTGCCAGCAGCACTAGCGGGAGGCTCGCCGGGGAGCTGTTTTTT; CDR3: CASSTSGRLAGELFF
J: TRBJ2-7; D: TRBD1; V: TRBV4-3; size: .; DNA: TGCGCCAGCAGCCAAGATGTGGGGACAGGGAACCACGAGCAGTACTTC; CDR3: CASSQDVGTGNHEQYF
J: TRBJ1-1; D: .; V: TRBV6-5; size: .; DNA: TGTGCCAGCACCTCTTCGGGTCCCGGGAACACTGAAGCTTTCTTT; CDR3: CASTSSGPGNTEAFF
J: TRBJ1-1; D: .; V: TRBV9; size: large; DNA: TGTGCCAGCAAACTGACAGAGAACACTGAAGCTTTCTTT; CDR3: CASKLTENTEAFF
J: TRBJ1-1; D: .; V: TRBV7-8; size: .; DNA: TGTGCCAGCAGCTTAGGACCAGGATTGAACACTGAAGCTTTCTTT; CDR3: CASSLGPGLNTEAFF
J: TRBJ2-3; D: .; V: TRBV29-1; size: few; DNA: TGCAGCGTTGATGTGGGGTTTGCAGAGGGGGCAGATACGCAGTATTTT; CDR3: CSVDVGFAEGADTQYF